Below, one T cell receptor (beta chain) is given with its context. Per the germline V gene, CDR1 is SGHDN and CDR2 is FVKESK. The CDR3 sequence is 14 residues long. Trimming took 8 bases from V and 1 from J; bases not matched to a gene: 7. It was with a sample-barcoded 5' primer and a J-beta primer mix that a second PCR of roughly 7 to 12 cycles was run. In TCRdb, the 5' RACE reads were re-called with MiXCR into one record per CDR3 protein. The sample has about 1.5 million distinct CDR3 sequences, 35% to 45% seen once. This sample stems from a study of blood T cells in healthy people across ages. V gene TRBV14 combines with J gene TRBJ2-5; TRBD1 aligns across 7 bases. This sequence was found in a woman aged 18-35 years in good health. Sequenced input: blood. DNA for the CDR3: TGTGCCAGCGGCCGCAACAGGGGCCAAGAGACCCAGTACTTC. As protein: CASGRNRGQETQYF. The complete variable domain, with remaining parts taken from reference TRBV14 and TRBJ2-5, reads EAGVTQFPSHSVIEKGQTVTLRCDPISGHDNLYWYRRVMGKEIKFLLHFVKESKQDESGMPNNRFLAERTGGTYSTLKVQPAELEDSGVYFCASGRNRGQETQYFGPGTRLLVL.